The T cell receptor beta chain described here comes from a study of control samples from healthy donors and cancer patients. There are a few counts of this clone. Other DNA sequences from this sample encode an identical CDR3 as well. Assay: immunoSEQ multiplex PCR; the TCRdb copy retains only in-frame clones and omits some. In the table there are about 170,000 clones, 91% of which are singletons. Material for sequencing was blood. The TCR originated in a woman aged 25 to 45 in good health.

CDR3 DNA: TGTGCCAGCAGCTTAGAAACCGGGGAGCTGTTTTTT. Its translation is CASSLETGELFF. The gene calls are TRBV11-3 and TRBJ2-2; D is uncertain. The germline V gene has CDR1 SGHNT and CDR2 YENEEA. This CDR3 has 12 amino acids. V lost 0 bases and J lost 5, with 1 base in between.